These 10 T cell receptor beta chains were all obtained from the same sample, sequenced in a study of Tregs in tolerant kidney transplant recipients. Recipients received nonmyeloablative bone marrow transplants from related graft donors, with transient mixed chimerism. This table comes from immunoSEQ multiplex PCR, and its TCRdb copy is limited to in-frame clones, with some not included. The sample has approximately 81,000 clones, 91% seen once. The starting material was CD4+ T cells from blood (PBMCs), obtained 24 months after the transplant. These receptors originate from a human patient who received a combined kidney and bone marrow transplant. Among the T cells, some may be from the graft donor.

The chain uses TRBV6-6 and TRBJ1-1; 7 bases agree with TRBD1. The CDR3 has 12 residues. Germline values: CDR1 MNHNY, CDR2 SVGAGI (reference sequence). The V gene end was trimmed by 7 bases and the J gene end by 11 bases; junction bases not matched to a gene: 10. This CDR3 is CASTPGGNEAFF. CDR3 coding DNA: TGTGCCAGCACCCCAGGGGGAAATGAGGCTTTCTTT.

The CDR3 here is CASSFSVGAGNTIYF. The CDR3 DNA reads as TGTGCCAGCAGTTTTAGTGTGGGAGCTGGAAACACCATATATTTT. This chain connects TRBV28 to TRBJ1-3, with D hard to call. This CDR3 contains 15 residues. V lost 3 bases and J 2 bases, leaving 11 bases between the germline ends. Germline values: CDR1 MDHEN, CDR2 SYDVKM.

This chain uses TRBV25-1 with TRBJ2-1; a possible D gene is TRBD2 (5 bases). V lost 1 base and J 7 bases, leaving 8 bases between the germline ends. The length of the CDR3 is 13 residues. CDR1 and CDR2 (germline): MGHDK, SYGVNS. This CDR3 reads CASSEWESNEQFF. In DNA, the CDR3 is TGTGCCAGCAGTGAATGGGAGAGTAATGAGCAGTTCTTC.

The rearrangement uses TRBV11-3 and TRBJ2-7; TRBD1 matches at 7 bases. J gave up 0 bases and V 2 bases, and 4 bases lay outside the gene matches. Germline CDR1 SGHNT, CDR2 YENEEA. The CDR3 has 15 amino acids. The CDR3: CASSLRDSTSYEQYF. The CDR3 DNA reads TGTGCCAGCAGCTTAAGGGACAGTACCTCCTACGAGCAGTACTTC.

The CDR3 region is CASSEDSNTGELFF. DNA for the CDR3: TGTGCCAGCAGTGAGGACTCGAACACCGGGGAGCTGTTTTTT. The V gene is TRBV6-6, the J gene TRBJ2-2; tentative D call: TRBD2 (5 bases). V was shortened by 5 bases and J by 0 bases, with 7 bases between the two germline ends. CDR1 is MNHNY and CDR2 is SVGAGI in the germline V gene (reference sequence). The CDR3 length is 14 residues.

J is TRBJ2-7 and V is TRBV29-1; 8 bases are shared with TRBD1. The CDR3 is made up of 12 amino acids. The germline V gene encodes CDR1 SQVTM and CDR2 ANQGSEA. V gave up 5 bases and J gave up 6 bases; unmatched junction bases: 6. The CDR3 coding sequence is TGCAGCGTTTTGGACAGGGCTGGCGAGCAGTACTTC. The encoded protein is CSVLDRAGEQYF.

V and J are TRBV6-5 and TRBJ1-2; 7 bases are a match to TRBD1. The junction had 2 bases not matched to a gene; V was cut back by 0 bases and J by 4 bases. The CDR3 contains 14 residues. Looked up from germline, CDR1 is MNHEY and CDR2 is SVGAGI. Here the CDR3 reads CASSYSAGGYGYTF. CDR3 nucleotides: TGTGCCAGCAGTTACTCGGCAGGGGGCTATGGCTACACCTTC.

The rearrangement links TRBV2 to TRBJ2-3; possibly TRBD2 for D (5 bases). CDR3 length: 16 amino acids. Trimming removed 5 bases at V and 0 bases at J, with 15 bases between. Germline V lookup: CDR1 SNHLY, CDR2 FYNNEI. The CDR3 here is CASSRSIGISTDTQYF. The CDR3, as DNA: TGTGCCAGCAGTAGGAGTATCGGGATTAGCACAGATACGCAGTATTTT.

The chain employs TRBV5-1 and TRBJ2-5, with D tentatively TRBD2 (6 bases). Germline V CDR1 and CDR2: SGHRS, YFSETQ. V was shortened by 2 bases and J by 5 bases, with 10 bases between the two germline ends. The CDR3 spans 13 residues. The CDR3 loop is CASSFRAGETQYF. The CDR3 region has the DNA TGCGCCAGCAGCTTCAGGGCGGGGGAGACCCAGTACTTC.

The chain couples TRBV9 to TRBJ2-5, with 10 bases that match TRBD2. The germline V gene encodes CDR1 SGDLS and CDR2 YYNGEE. The CDR3 is made up of 18 amino acids. V gave up 2 bases and J gave up 1 base; unmatched junction bases: 11. CDR3 sequence (DNA): TGTGCCAGCAGCGTCGGGACTAGCGTATACAGGGGCCAAGAGACCCAGTACTTC. It specifies CASSVGTSVYRGQETQYF. The whole variable domain, filled in from reference TRBV9 and TRBJ2-5, reads DSGVTQTPKHLITATGQRVTLRCSPRSGDLSVYWYQQSLDQGLQFLIQYYNGEERAKGNILERFSAQQFPDLHSELNLSSLELGDSALYFCASSVGTSVYRGQETQYFGPGTRLLVL.